This T cell receptor beta chain was sequenced in a study of shared clonotypes between healthy human individuals. The length of the CDR3 is 15 residues. CDR1 is SGHKS, CDR2 YYEKEE, per germline (reference sequence). The trim removed 4 bases at V and 2 bases at J, leaving 5 bases unmatched. The assay was immunoSEQ multiplex PCR, and TCRdb's table has in-frame clones only and misses some. This sample carries 470,000 or so clones, around 73% of them seen once, and the ten largest clones take around 12%. The rearrangement joins TRBV5-5 to TRBJ2-1; 8 bases line up with TRBD2. Sequencing was done on a sample of PBMCs. This TCR derives from a woman aged 40 to 55 in good health. Some clones in this sample may be carry-over from other donors' samples. As DNA, the CDR3 is TGTGCCAGCAGCAGTAGCGGGGCCGCCTACAATGAGCAGTTCTTC. Its translation: CASSSSGAAYNEQFF.